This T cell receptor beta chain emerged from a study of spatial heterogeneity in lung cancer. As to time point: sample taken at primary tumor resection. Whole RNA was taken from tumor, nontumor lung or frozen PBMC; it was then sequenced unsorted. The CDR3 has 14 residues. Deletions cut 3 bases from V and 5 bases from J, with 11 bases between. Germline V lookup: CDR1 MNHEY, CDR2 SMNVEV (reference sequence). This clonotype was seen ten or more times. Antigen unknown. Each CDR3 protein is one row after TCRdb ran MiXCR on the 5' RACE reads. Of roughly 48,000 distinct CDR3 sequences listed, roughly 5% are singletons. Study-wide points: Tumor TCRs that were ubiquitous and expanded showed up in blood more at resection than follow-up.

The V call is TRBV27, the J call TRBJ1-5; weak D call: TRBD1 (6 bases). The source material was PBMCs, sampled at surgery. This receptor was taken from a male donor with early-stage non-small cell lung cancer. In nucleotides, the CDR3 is TGTGCCAGCAGTTTCGGGGGGGCTGATCAGCCCCAGCATTTT. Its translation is CASSFGGADQPQHF.